A selection of T cell receptor beta chains follows, all from one sample in a study of CD8 T cells in ankylosing spondylitis. TCRdb re-analysed the 5' RACE reads in MiXCR, keeping a single row per CDR3 protein. Among some 240,000 distinct CDR3 sequences, under 20% were seen once, and the ten largest hold around 32%. Sequenced: blood, either unsorted or a sorted T cell fraction (not recorded which). These receptors all stem from a male donor with ankylosing spondylitis or in good health (not recorded which). Each CDR3 is given with its conserved first and last residue. D genes are given only for firm matches. Part of the rows lack a size; the others show once, few, many or a class for expanded clones.

.,TRBV6-5,.,TRBJ2-3,CASSYWDTQYF,TGTGCCAGCAGTTACTGGGACACGCAGTATTTT
.,TRBV4-1,.,TRBJ1-1,CASSQAGGGGGEAFF,TGCGCCAGCAGCCAAGCCGGAGGGGGGGGGGGAGAAGCTTTCTTT
many,TRBV19,.,TRBJ2-7,CASSMGLNYEQYF,TGTGCCAGTAGTATGGGACTTAACTACGAGCAGTACTTC
few,TRBV7-9,TRBD2,TRBJ2-7,CASTRLAGGDEQYF,TGTGCCAGCACCCGACTAGCGGGAGGGGACGAGCAGTACTTC
.,TRBV12-3/TRBV12-4,.,TRBJ2-1,CASSLSPPNEQFF,TGTGCCAGCAGTTTGTCCCCCCCCAATGAGCAGTTCTTC
once,TRBV29-1,TRBD2,TRBJ2-7,CSVVYPSGGRAYEQYF,TGCAGCGTTGTGTATCCCTCCGGCGGGAGGGCCTACGAGCAGTACTTC
.,TRBV29-1,TRBD2,TRBJ2-3,CSVEDPSLAAGGTQYF,TGCAGCGTTGAAGATCCCTCCCTAGCGGCCGGAGGGACGCAGTATTTT
few,TRBV5-1,.,TRBJ2-1,CASSLRLAEGYEQFF,TGCGCCAGCAGCTTGCGTCTAGCTGAAGGGTATGAGCAGTTCTTC
few,TRBV21-1,.,TRBJ2-1,CASSTLDSPGRYSYNEQFF,TGTGCCAGCAGCACGCTGGACAGCCCAGGGAGGTACTCCTACAATGAGCAGTTCTTC
many,TRBV6-1,.,TRBJ2-7,CASSSGFSYEQYF,TGTGCCAGCAGTAGTGGGTTCTCCTACGAGCAGTACTTC
.,TRBV9,.,TRBJ1-1,CASSVAGDQERAFF,TGTGCCAGCAGCGTAGCAGGGGACCAAGAAAGAGCTTTCTTT
few,TRBV4-1,.,TRBJ2-1,CASSQDSWASPNEQFF,TGCGCCAGCAGCCAAGATAGTTGGGCTAGCCCCAATGAGCAGTTCTTC
few,TRBV29-1,TRBD2,TRBJ2-1,CSVEDRTSGEQFF,TGCAGCGTTGAAGATCGGACTAGCGGGGAGCAGTTCTTC
many,TRBV15,.,TRBJ2-2,CATSRETGELFF,TGTGCCACCAGCAGAGAAACCGGGGAGCTGTTTTTT
few,TRBV6-5,.,TRBJ1-6,CASSAGGTLHF,TGTGCCAGCAGTGCGGGCGGCACCCTCCACTTT
.,TRBV28,.,TRBJ2-2,CASSLSDTTGELFF,TGTGCCAGCAGTTTATCAGACACCACCGGGGAGCTGTTTTTT
.,TRBV6-5,.,TRBJ2-7,CASSYSTVYEQYF,TGTGCCAGCAGTTACTCCACAGTGTACGAGCAGTACTTC
.,TRBV4-3,TRBD1,TRBJ2-7,CASSQTGRDEQYF,TGCGCCAGCAGCCAGACAGGGCGAGACGAGCAGTACTTC
.,TRBV27,.,TRBJ2-7,CASSETGSYEQYF,TGTGCCAGCAGTGAAACAGGGTCCTACGAGCAGTACTTC
few,TRBV27,TRBD2,TRBJ2-2,CASGDYNTGELFF,TGTGCCAGCGGGGACTATAACACCGGGGAGCTGTTTTTT
many,TRBV12-3/TRBV12-4,.,TRBJ1-2,CASSWRANYGYTF,TGTGCCAGCAGTTGGCGTGCTAACTATGGCTACACCTTC
few,TRBV12-3/TRBV12-4,TRBD2,TRBJ2-1,CASSQLAEVYNEQFF,TGTGCCAGCAGCCAACTAGCGGAGGTGTACAATGAGCAGTTCTTC
many,TRBV29-1,TRBD2,TRBJ2-1,CSVVDELAGGWPNEQFF,TGCAGCGTTGTCGACGAACTAGCGGGAGGCTGGCCCAATGAGCAGTTCTTC
few,TRBV7-2,.,TRBJ2-1,CASSFSGIYNEQFF,TGTGCCAGCAGCTTTAGCGGAATCTACAATGAGCAGTTCTTC
few,TRBV7-9,TRBD1,TRBJ1-1,CASSSRDRGRGTEAFF,TGTGCCAGCAGCTCAAGGGACAGGGGGCGTGGGACTGAAGCTTTCTTT